Listed below are T cell receptor beta chains from one sample, sequenced in a study of blood T cell repertoires in COVID-19. Some clones are missing from TCRdb's copy, which holds only in-frame ones; the method was immunoSEQ multiplex PCR. The sample lists under 400,000 clones, roughly 90% seen once, with approximately 6.2% in the top ten. The specimen sequenced was peripheral blood. The receptors shown here come from a man younger than 35 with active or convalescent COVID-19. The CDR3 runs from the conserved cysteine through the conserved F or W. D genes are given only for firm matches.

j_gene | d_gene | v_gene | CDR3aa
TRBJ1-3 | TRBD1 | TRBV4-3 | CASSQTRQGGNTIYF
TRBJ1-3 | . | TRBV5-8 | CASSFGRVDTIYF
TRBJ1-1 | . | TRBV12-2 | CASRPRHITEAFF
TRBJ1-1 | . | TRBV4-3 | CASSQGGRVTEAFF
TRBJ2-7 | TRBD1 | TRBV6-1 | CASSGGIGTGVYEQYF
TRBJ2-7 | TRBD1 | TRBV19 | CASSMYGGQIAYEQYF
TRBJ2-2 | TRBD2 | TRBV5-6 | CASSFRTSGYTGELFF
TRBJ2-2 | . | TRBV27 | CASSLLLAGGPGELFF
TRBJ1-1 | . | TRBV9 | CASSFTGDAFF
TRBJ2-7 | TRBD1 | TRBV6-5 | CASYTGGSSYEQYF
TRBJ2-1 | TRBD1 | TRBV6-5 | CASSQRTGYNEQFF
TRBJ2-2 | . | TRBV27 | CASSLSRRGTGELFF
TRBJ2-1 | . | TRBV6-5 | CASSYLGRNNEQFF
TRBJ1-1 | . | TRBV5-1 | CASRRGGAGGAPEAFF
TRBJ2-7 | TRBD1 | TRBV5-1 | CASSLVGQDSYEQYF
TRBJ1-2 | TRBD1 | TRBV7-2 | CASSLVVRTGGEGYTF
TRBJ2-7 | TRBD2 | TRBV7-8 | CASSYGLAGVAYEQYF
TRBJ2-1 | . | TRBV19 | CASGGYNEQFF
TRBJ2-5 | . | TRBV24-1 | CATGQSVGTQYF
TRBJ2-1 | TRBD2 | TRBV19 | CASSITMAGGRNEQFF
TRBJ2-7 | . | TRBV6-2/TRBV6-3 | CASSTAYEQYF
TRBJ2-7 | . | TRBV5-1 | CASSLVGAEEQYF
TRBJ1-1 | . | TRBV24-1 | CATSDSRPGETEAFF
TRBJ2-7 | . | TRBV24-1 | CATSDGRGRNYEQYF
TRBJ2-3 | . | TRBV11-1 | CASSFQADTQYF
TRBJ2-5 | . | TRBV5-3 | CARSPRARRGQETQYF